This paragraph reports one T cell receptor beta chain. Measured with immunoSEQ multiplex PCR; TCRdb has only the in-frame clones, and not every one. The data hold more than 150,000 clones, with 80% to 90% observed a single time. This record comes from a study of T cell responses to AZD1222 COVID-19 vaccine. The CDR3 has 14 amino acids. Per germline, CDR1 PRHDT and CDR2 FYEKMQ (reference sequence). Trimming shortened V by 2 bases and J by 0 bases, and 7 bases separated the two germline ends. Sample: peripheral blood, taken on day 0 of AZD1222 vaccination. The TCR sequence derives from an adult in good health. V usage is TRBV13 and J usage is TRBJ1-1, with TRBD1 as a possible D gene (5 bases). This chain's CDR3 is CASSLQGMNTEAFF. CDR3 nucleotide sequence: TGTGCCAGCAGCTTACAGGGTATGAACACTGAAGCTTTCTTT.